This T cell receptor beta chain was observed in a study of T-cell reconstitution after alpha-beta-depleted transplantation in children. Looked up from germline, CDR1 is SGHRS and CDR2 is YFSETQ. V lost 4 bases, J lost 1 base, and 14 bases lay in between. The CDR3 spans 15 residues. A library of TCRbeta sequences, prepared with unique molecular identifiers, was generated. TCRdb ran MiXCR on the PCR reads and lists one entry per CDR3 protein. Altogether around 380,000 distinct CDR3 sequences are present, around 9.9% being singletons, with the ten largest covering approximately 5%. The V and J genes are TRBV5-1 and TRBJ1-2; D remains ambiguous. This TCR derives from a human donor who donated a stem cell graft to a child with acute myeloid leukemia. Sequenced here: PBMCs from the stem cell graft donor, sampled from the stem cell graft. The CDR3 region is CASSVADGLNYGYTF. For the CDR3, the DNA is TGCGCCAGCAGCGTCGCCGACGGACTTAACTATGGCTACACCTTC.